This TCR beta chain is from a study of T-cell memory formation after mild COVID-19. Study as a whole: Among the donors, TCR clusters were largely specific to each donor.

This clonotype was seen ten or more times. The antigen is undetermined. Study results and caveats: Contracting clones, day 15 to 85, had balanced CD4/CD8, and later expanders favored CD4+. SARS-CoV-2 specificity was not confirmed for second-wave clones peaking on day 37. The main location of contracting CD4+ clones was CM and EM, and that of contracting CD8+ clones was EMRA.

TCRdb re-analysed the 5' RACE reads in MiXCR, keeping a single row per CDR3 protein. The sample yields 30,000 to 35,000 distinct CDR3 sequences, under 8% seen once. This CDR3 region has 15 residues. Unmatched junction bases numbered 0, after V lost 0 bases and J lost 1 base. Looked up from germline, CDR1 is MRHNA and CDR2 is SNTAGT. This receptor was taken from a man aged 18 to 29 who had mild COVID-19 (a few samples of this study predate the infection). Cell type and time point are not known. Material: PBMCs or a T cell subset sorted from them (not recorded which). The genes are TRBV6-4 and TRBJ2-3, with 8 bases lining up with TRBD2. The CDR3 coding sequence is TGTGCCAGCAGTGACTCGCGGGGGGGCACAGATACGCAGTATTTT. This translates into CASSDSRGGTDTQYF.